What follows are 5 T cell receptor beta chains derived from one specimen sequenced in a study of beta chain features in type 1 diabetes. Expressed TCRB transcripts were sequenced, since all the RNA that had been isolated was reverse transcribed. Some clones are missing from TCRdb's copy, which holds only in-frame ones; the method was immunoSEQ multiplex PCR. The table records over 500,000 clones, roughly a sixth of them present only once. Sequencing was done on a sample of naive CD4+ T cells from blood. All receptors derive from a man in his late teens or twenties in good health.

The count of this clone is one. V usage is TRBV6-1 and J usage is TRBJ2-1, with D unresolved. CDR3 length: 16 amino acids. V shed 2 bases and J shed 4 bases, with 15 bases lying between them. Germline V gives CDR1 MNHNS, CDR2 SASEGT. CDR3 protein: CASSEFTRPPYNEQFF. CDR3 bases: TGTGCCAGCAGTGAATTTACTCGGCCCCCTTACAATGAGCAGTTCTTC.

The chain couples TRBV11-2 to TRBJ2-2; 8 positions agree with TRBD1. The J segment lost 1 base and the V segment lost 5 bases, leaving 6 bases of the junction unmatched. The CDR3 loop spans 16 amino acids. Germline V lookup: CDR1 SGHAT, CDR2 FQNNGV. The CDR3 DNA reads as TGTGCCAGCAGCCCCCGACAGGGGTTGAACACCGGGGAGCTGTTTTTT. Protein product: CASSPRQGLNTGELFF.

The rearrangement joins TRBV7-9 to TRBJ1-5, with TRBD1 matching over 10 bases. Per germline, CDR1 SEHNR and CDR2 FQNEAQ (reference sequence). The ends lost 4 bases at V and 2 bases at J; junction bases unmatched: 8. The CDR3 runs to 17 residues. CDR3 protein: CASSYGRGTGGNQPQHF. The CDR3 nucleotides read TGTGCCAGCAGCTACGGCCGCGGGACAGGGGGCAATCAGCCCCAGCATTTT.

This clone has a handful of counts. This chain connects TRBV27 to TRBJ1-5; the match to TRBD1 covers 9 bases. The germline V gene encodes CDR1 MNHEY and CDR2 SMNVEV (reference sequence). V gave up 6 bases and J gave up 2 bases; unmatched junction bases: 5. The length of the CDR3 is 15 residues. DNA for the CDR3: TGTGCCAGCAGCCGACAGGGGGTGGGCAATCAGCCCCAGCATTTT. Translating gives CASSRQGVGNQPQHF.

V and J are TRBV27 and TRBJ2-7; 11 nucleotides match TRBD2. With 4 bases clipped from V and 3 bases from J, the junction kept 2 bases outside the gene matches. The germline V gene encodes CDR1 MNHEY and CDR2 SMNVEV (reference sequence). The CDR3 is 14 residues long. The CDR3 loop is CASSSTSGGYEQYF. DNA of the CDR3: TGTGCCAGCAGTTCTACTAGCGGGGGCTACGAGCAGTACTTC.